Here is one TCR beta chain with its context. What it binds is not known. V was cut by 3 bases and J by 6 bases, with 15 bases left in between. The CDR3 covers 13 residues. The germline V gene encodes CDR1 DFQATT and CDR2 SNEGSKA (reference sequence). Via MiXCR, TCRdb re-called the multiplex PCR reads, giving one row per CDR3 protein. The sample has more than 15,000 distinct CDR3 sequences, approximately 57% seen once. This specimen comes from a study of breast tumors, draining lymph nodes, adjacent tissues. Study-level results: Tumor and nontumor repertoires were significantly more similar in luminal-like than in basal-like breast cancer. Tumor repertoires ranked between lymph nodes and nontumor tissue in diversity, with V and J gene preferences. Data fit most tumor T cells coming from lymph node, expanding in tumor. Data only fit, rather than demonstrated, lymph node origin of most tumor T cells.

The chain uses TRBV20-1 and TRBJ2-7, with D possibly matching TRBD1 (5 bases). Sequencing input: tumor-adjacent breast tissue. The origin of this receptor is a female donor with breast cancer. Some clones in this sample may be carry-over from other donors' samples. CDR3 in DNA: TGCAGTGCTAGTACCGCTGGGGCCTTCGAGCAGTACTTC. As protein: CSASTAGAFEQYF.